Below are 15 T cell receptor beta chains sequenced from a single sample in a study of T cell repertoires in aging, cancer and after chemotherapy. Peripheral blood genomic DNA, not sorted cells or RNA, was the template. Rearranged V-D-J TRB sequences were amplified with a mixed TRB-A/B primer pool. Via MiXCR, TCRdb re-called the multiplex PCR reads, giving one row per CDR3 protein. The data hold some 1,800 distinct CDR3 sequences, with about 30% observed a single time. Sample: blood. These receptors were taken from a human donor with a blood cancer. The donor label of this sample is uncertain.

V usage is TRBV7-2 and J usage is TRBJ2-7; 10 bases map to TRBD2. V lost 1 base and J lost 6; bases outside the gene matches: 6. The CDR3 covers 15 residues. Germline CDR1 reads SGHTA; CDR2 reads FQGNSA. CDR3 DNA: TGTGCCAGCAGCTTAGGCCTAGCGGGAGTTTTCGAGCAGTACTTC. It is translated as CASSLGLAGVFEQYF.

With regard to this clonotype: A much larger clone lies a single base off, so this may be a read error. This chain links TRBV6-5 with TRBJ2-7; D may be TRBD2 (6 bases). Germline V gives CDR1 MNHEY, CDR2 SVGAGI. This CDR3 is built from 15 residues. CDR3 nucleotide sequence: TGTGCCAGCAGTTACTCGGAGGGATACTCCTACAAGCAGTACTTC. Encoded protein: CASSYSEGYSYKQYF.

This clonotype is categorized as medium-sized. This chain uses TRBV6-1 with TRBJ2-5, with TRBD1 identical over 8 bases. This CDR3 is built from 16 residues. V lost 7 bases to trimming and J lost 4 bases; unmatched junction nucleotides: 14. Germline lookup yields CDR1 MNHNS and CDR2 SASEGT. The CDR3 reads CASIPADRVVSETQYF. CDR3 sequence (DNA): TGTGCCAGCATCCCGGCGGACAGGGTCGTATCAGAGACCCAGTACTTC.

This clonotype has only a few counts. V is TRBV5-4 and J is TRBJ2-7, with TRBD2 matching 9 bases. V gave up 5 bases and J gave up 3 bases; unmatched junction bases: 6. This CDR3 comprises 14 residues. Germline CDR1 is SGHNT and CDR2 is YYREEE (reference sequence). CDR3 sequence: CASSIAGVNYEQYF. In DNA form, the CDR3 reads TGTGCCAGCAGTATAGCGGGAGTCAACTACGAGCAGTACTTC.

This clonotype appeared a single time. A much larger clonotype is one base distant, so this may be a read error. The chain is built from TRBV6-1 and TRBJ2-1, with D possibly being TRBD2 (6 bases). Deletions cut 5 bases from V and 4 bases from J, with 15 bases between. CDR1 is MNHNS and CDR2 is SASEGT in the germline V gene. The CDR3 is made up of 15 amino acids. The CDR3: CASSLRDGVYNEQFF. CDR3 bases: TGTGCCAGCAGTCTGCGGGACGGCGTTTACAATGAGCAGTTCTTC.

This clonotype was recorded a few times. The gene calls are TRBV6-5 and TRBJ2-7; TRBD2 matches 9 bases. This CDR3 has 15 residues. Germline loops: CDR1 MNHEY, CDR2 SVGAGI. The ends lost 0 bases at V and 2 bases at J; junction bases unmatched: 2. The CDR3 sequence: CASSYSSGGAYEQYF. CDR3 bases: TGTGCCAGCAGTTACTCTAGCGGGGGAGCCTACGAGCAGTACTTC.

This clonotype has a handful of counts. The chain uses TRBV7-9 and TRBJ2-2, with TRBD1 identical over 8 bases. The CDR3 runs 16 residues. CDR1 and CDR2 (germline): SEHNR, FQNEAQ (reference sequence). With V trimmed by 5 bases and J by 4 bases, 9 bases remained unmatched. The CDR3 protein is CASSARQGITTGELFF. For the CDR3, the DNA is TGTGCCAGCAGCGCCCGACAGGGGATTACCACCGGGGAGCTGTTTTTT.

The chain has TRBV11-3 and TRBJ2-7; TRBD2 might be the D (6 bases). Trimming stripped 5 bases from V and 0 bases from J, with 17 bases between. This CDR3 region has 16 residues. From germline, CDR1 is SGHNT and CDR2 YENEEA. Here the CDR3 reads CASSTPRRGLSYEQYF. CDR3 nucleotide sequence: TGTGCCAGCAGCACCCCGAGGCGGGGTCTCTCCTACGAGCAGTACTTC.

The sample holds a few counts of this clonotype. The CDR3 region has the DNA TGTGCCAGCAGTACCTTGGTCGACAGGATGGGGATCTACGAGCAGTACTTC. Its protein product is CASSTLVDRMGIYEQYF. The chain is built from TRBV6-2 or TRBV6-3 and TRBJ2-7; perhaps TRBD1 as D (6 bases). The V and J ends lost 5 bases and 3 bases respectively, with 23 bases between them. Germline CDR1 and CDR2: MNHEY and SVGEGT. This CDR3 has 17 residues.

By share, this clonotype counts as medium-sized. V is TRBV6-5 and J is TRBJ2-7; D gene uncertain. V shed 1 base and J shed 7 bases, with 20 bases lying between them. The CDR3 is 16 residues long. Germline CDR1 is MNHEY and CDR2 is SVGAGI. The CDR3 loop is CASSYYPPPGLREQYF. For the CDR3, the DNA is TGTGCCAGCAGTTACTACCCACCCCCCGGTCTGAGGGAGCAGTACTTC.

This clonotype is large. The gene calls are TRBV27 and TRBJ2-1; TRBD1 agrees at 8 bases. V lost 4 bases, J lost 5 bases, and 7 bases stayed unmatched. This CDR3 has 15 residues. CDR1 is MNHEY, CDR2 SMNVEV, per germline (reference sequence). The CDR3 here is CASSSAGQANNEQFF. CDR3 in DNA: TGTGCCAGCAGTTCCGCGGGACAGGCCAACAATGAGCAGTTCTTC.

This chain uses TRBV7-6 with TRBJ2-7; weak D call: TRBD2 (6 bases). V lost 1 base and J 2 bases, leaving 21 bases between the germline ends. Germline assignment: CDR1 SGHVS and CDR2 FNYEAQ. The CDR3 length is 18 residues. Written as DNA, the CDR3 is TGTGCCAGCAGCTTAGTATCGGACGCGGGGAGTCTCCCCTACGAGCAGTACTTC. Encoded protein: CASSLVSDAGSLPYEQYF.

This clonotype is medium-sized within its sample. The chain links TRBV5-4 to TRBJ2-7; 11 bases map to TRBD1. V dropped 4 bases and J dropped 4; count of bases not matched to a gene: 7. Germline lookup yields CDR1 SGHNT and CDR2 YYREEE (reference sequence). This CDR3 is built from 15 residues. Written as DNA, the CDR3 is TGTGCCAGCAGCGGCGGACAGGGGGCGGGATACGAGCAGTACTTC. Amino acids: CASSGGQGAGYEQYF.

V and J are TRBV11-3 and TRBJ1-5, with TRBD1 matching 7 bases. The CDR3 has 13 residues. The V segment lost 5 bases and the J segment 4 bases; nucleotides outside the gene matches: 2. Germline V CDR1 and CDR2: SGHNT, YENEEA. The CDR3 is CASSEQGNQPQHF. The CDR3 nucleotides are TGTGCCAGCAGCGAACAGGGGAATCAGCCCCAGCATTTT. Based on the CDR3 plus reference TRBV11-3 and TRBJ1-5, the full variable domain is EAGVVQSPRYKIIEKKQPVAFWCNPISGHNTLYWYLQNLGQGPELLIRYENEEAVDDSQLPKDRFSAERLKGVDSTLKIQPAELGDSAVYLCASSEQGNQPQHFGDGTRLSIL.

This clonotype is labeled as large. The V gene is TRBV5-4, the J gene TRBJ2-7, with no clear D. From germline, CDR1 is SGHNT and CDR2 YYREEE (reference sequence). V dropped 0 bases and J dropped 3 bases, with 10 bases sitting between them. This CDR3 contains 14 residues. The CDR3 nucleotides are TGTGCCAGCAGCTTGGGTTATTCCGACTACGAGCAGTACTTC. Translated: CASSLGYSDYEQYF.